This paragraph reports one TCR beta chain. The authors' processing: Amplifying reference gene primers gave estimates of nucleated cell counts. Profiled with immunoSEQ multiplex PCR; TCRdb holds only in-frame clones, not every one. The V and J calls and the clone size are those of that table, but D and trimming were determined from the DNA. The table records more than 200,000 clones, around 85% of them present only once. CDR1 and CDR2 from the germline V gene are LNHDA and SQIVND (reference sequence). V dropped 3 bases and J dropped 4; count of bases not matched to a gene: 11. This CDR3 comprises 16 residues. The data originate from a study of blood T cell repertoires in COVID-19. Whole-study context: Some COVID-19 samples were acute and others convalescent; all came from the United States, Italy and Spain. The analysed material was cDNA or gDNA that came from T cells, B-cell-depleted T cells, or PBMCs.

This clonotype was obtained from a woman aged 40-49 years with active or convalescent COVID-19. The source material was peripheral blood. This chain uses TRBV19 with TRBJ1-1, with TRBD1 identical over 7 bases. This CDR3 is CASSIPRTGRTTEAFF. CDR3 coding DNA: TGTGCCAGTAGTATCCCTAGGACAGGTCGGACCACTGAAGCTTTCTTT.